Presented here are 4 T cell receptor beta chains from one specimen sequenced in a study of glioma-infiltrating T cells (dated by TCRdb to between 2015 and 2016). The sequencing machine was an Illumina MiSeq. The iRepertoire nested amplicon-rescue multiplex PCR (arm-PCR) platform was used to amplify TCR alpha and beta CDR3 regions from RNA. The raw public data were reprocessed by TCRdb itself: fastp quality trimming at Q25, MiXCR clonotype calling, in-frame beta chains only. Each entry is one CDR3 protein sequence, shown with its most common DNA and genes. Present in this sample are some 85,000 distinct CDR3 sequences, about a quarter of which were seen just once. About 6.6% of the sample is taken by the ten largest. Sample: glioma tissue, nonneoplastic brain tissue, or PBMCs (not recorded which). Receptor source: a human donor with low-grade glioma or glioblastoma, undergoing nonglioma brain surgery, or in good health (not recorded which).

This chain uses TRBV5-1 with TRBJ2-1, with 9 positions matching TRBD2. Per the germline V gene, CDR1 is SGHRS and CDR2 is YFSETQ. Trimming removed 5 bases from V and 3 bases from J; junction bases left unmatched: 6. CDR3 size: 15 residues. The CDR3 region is CASRIAGGGYNEQFF. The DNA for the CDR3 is TGCGCCAGCAGAATTGCGGGGGGGGGCTACAATGAGCAGTTCTTC.

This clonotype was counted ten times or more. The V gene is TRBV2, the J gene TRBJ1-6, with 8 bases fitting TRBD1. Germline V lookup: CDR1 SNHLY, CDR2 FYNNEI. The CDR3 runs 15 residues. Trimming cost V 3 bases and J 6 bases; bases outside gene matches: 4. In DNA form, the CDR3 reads TGTGCCAGCAGTGAGCAGGGGGCAGGTAATTCACCCCTCCACTTT. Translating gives CASSEQGAGNSPLHF.

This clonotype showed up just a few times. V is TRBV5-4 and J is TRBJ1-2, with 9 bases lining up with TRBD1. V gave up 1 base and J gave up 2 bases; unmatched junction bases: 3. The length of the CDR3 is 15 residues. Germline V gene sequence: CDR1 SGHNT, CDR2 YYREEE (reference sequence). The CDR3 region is CASSLNRGQNYGYTF. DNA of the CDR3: TGTGCCAGCAGCTTGAACAGGGGGCAAAACTATGGCTACACCTTC.

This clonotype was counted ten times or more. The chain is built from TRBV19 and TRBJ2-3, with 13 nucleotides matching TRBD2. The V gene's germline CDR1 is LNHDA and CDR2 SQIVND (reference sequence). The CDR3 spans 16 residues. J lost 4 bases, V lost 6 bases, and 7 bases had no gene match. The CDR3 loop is CASRPTGTSGADTQYF. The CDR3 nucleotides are TGTGCCAGTAGACCCACCGGGACTAGCGGGGCAGATACGCAGTATTTT.